This is a list of T cell receptor beta chains from one sample in a study of OX40 agonist ivuxolimab in advanced cancers. Sequenced by immunoSEQ multiplex PCR; TCRdb stores in-frame clones only, minus some. The table shows under 65,000 clones, with about 85% occurring only once. The source material was CD4+ or CD8+ T cells sorted from blood, sampled in a trial of the OX40 agonist ivuxolimab. These receptors were collected from an adult with an advanced solid tumor such as melanoma, head and neck, liver or kidney cancer. Both conserved end residues are part of each CDR3. Fields, in order: J gene, V gene, D gene, clone size, CDR3 DNA, CDR3 protein. The D gene is left open where the match is weak. Some rows have no size entry. The others give once, few or many, or a class for an expanded clone.

j_gene: TRBJ1-1
v_gene: TRBV4-1
d_gene: .
abundance: .
CDR3nt: TGCGCCAGCAGCCAAGAGGGAGTGTTGAACACTGAAGCTTTCTTT
CDR3aa: CASSQEGVLNTEAFF

j_gene: TRBJ1-4
v_gene: TRBV2
d_gene: .
abundance: .
CDR3nt: TGTGCCAGCAGTGGTTTCGGCGGGAATGAAAAACTGTTTTTT
CDR3aa: CASSGFGGNEKLFF

j_gene: TRBJ2-5
v_gene: TRBV5-4
d_gene: TRBD1
abundance: .
CDR3nt: TGTGCCAGCAGCTTGAGACAGGGGGCTATGTTGGAGACCCAGTACTTC
CDR3aa: CASSLRQGAMLETQYF

j_gene: TRBJ2-3
v_gene: TRBV7-9
d_gene: .
abundance: .
CDR3nt: TGTGCCAGCAGCCAAAGGACAGAGTTTCTGGCAATAGATACGCAGTATTTT
CDR3aa: CASSQRTEFLAIDTQYF

j_gene: TRBJ2-1
v_gene: TRBV30
d_gene: TRBD2
abundance: once
CDR3nt: TGTGCCTGGAGTGTCCTTACTAGCGGGGGTTACAATGAGCAGTTCTTC
CDR3aa: CAWSVLTSGGYNEQFF

j_gene: TRBJ2-1
v_gene: TRBV7-2
d_gene: TRBD2
abundance: .
CDR3nt: TGTGCCAGCAGCACCCCGGGACTAGATAATGAGCAGTTCTTC
CDR3aa: CASSTPGLDNEQFF

j_gene: TRBJ2-5
v_gene: TRBV9
d_gene: .
abundance: .
CDR3nt: TGTGCCAGCAGCGTAGAGGGATACGGTACAACGGAGACCCAGTACTTC
CDR3aa: CASSVEGYGTTETQYF

j_gene: TRBJ1-2
v_gene: TRBV6-6
d_gene: .
abundance: .
CDR3nt: TGTGCCAGCAGTTACGAATCGAACTATGGCTACACCTTC
CDR3aa: CASSYESNYGYTF

j_gene: TRBJ2-7
v_gene: TRBV7-8
d_gene: TRBD2
abundance: .
CDR3nt: TGTGCCAGCATCCCACGAGCACTAGCGGGAGACTCCTACGAGCAGTACTTC
CDR3aa: CASIPRALAGDSYEQYF

j_gene: TRBJ2-7
v_gene: TRBV4-1
d_gene: .
abundance: .
CDR3nt: TGCGCCAGCAGCCTCACCACAAACGGGGGTTACGAGCAGTACTTC
CDR3aa: CASSLTTNGGYEQYF

j_gene: TRBJ2-3
v_gene: TRBV19
d_gene: .
abundance: .
CDR3nt: TGTGCCAGTAGTATTGAAGGTGCAGATACGCAGTATTTT
CDR3aa: CASSIEGADTQYF

j_gene: TRBJ2-3
v_gene: TRBV5-8
d_gene: .
abundance: .
CDR3nt: TGTGCCGGCCCCAGCGGGCCTGTTCCTAGCACAGATACGCAGTATTTT
CDR3aa: CAGPSGPVPSTDTQYF